Below, one T cell receptor beta chain is given with its context. These data come from a study of blood T cell repertoires in COVID-19. Trimming removed 4 bases from V and 3 bases from J, with 17 bases in between. This CDR3 spans 15 amino acids. The germline V gene has CDR1 SGHRS and CDR2 YFSETQ. As processed by the authors: The authors estimated nucleated cell counts from reference gene primer amplification. Here immunoSEQ multiplex PCR was the method, and the copy in TCRdb shows in-frame clones only, minus some. The V and J calls and clone size are taken from that table; D and trimming were inferred from the DNA. The sample lists roughly 100,000 clones; 70% to 80% were seen once.

The rearrangement joins TRBV5-1 to TRBJ2-7; possible D gene TRBD1, 7 bases. This sequence was found in a man between 65 and 85 years old with active or convalescent COVID-19. The sequenced sample was peripheral blood. CDR3 nucleotide sequence: TGCGCCAGCAGCGCATCACAGGGGAGGAACTACGAGCAGTACTTC. This codes for CASSASQGRNYEQYF.